This paragraph reports one T cell receptor (beta chain). Its specificity is not known. The sample comes from a study of cytomegalovirus exposure and HLA in healthy donors. The study, taken as a whole, reports: It was reportedly the case that the classifier diagnosed cytomegalovirus status with high specificity and sensitivity.

Using immunoSEQ multiplex PCR, the repertoire was profiled, and TCRdb retains in-frame clones only, with some absent. The repertoire holds 100,000 to 150,000 clones, about 83% seen once, with about 2% in the top ten. This CDR3 contains 16 residues. Trimming took off 5 bases at V and 1 base at J, with 16 bases between the two ends. Germline V CDR1 and CDR2: SEHNR, FQNEAQ (reference sequence). The sequenced sample was PBMCs. This rearrangement joins TRBV7-9 to TRBJ2-3; D is perhaps TRBD2 (5 bases). The receptor was derived from a woman aged 25 to 45 in good health and CMV-seronegative. For the CDR3, the DNA is TGTGCCAGCAGCCCCGGACTCCAAATGGGCACAGATACGCAGTATTTT. Encoded protein: CASSPGLQMGTDTQYF.